This entry features one T cell receptor beta chain sequence. Its antigen is not identified. TRB cDNA was prepared as libraries by UMI-labeled 5' RACE. For each CDR3 protein, TCRdb gives one entry from its re-call of the 5' RACE reads, without DNA. The sample totals 55,000 to 65,000 distinct CDR3 sequences. This record comes from a study of CXCR3-negative and CXCR3-positive naive CD8 T cells. The germline gives CDR1 SEHNR, CDR2 FQNEAQ (reference sequence). The CDR3 consists of 13 residues. Findings and limits, study-wide: The study found comparably high diversity in both naive subsets and much lower diversity in memory CD8+ cells. CXCR3-negative naive cells had less hydrophobic TRB CDR3s than did CXCR3-positive naive cells.

The chain is built from TRBV7-9 and TRBJ2-7. Sequencing input: naive CXCR3+ CD8+ T cells from blood. Subset: CD45RO-CCR7+CD27+CD95- naive CD8+ T cells expressing CXCR3 (TNR3+). The receptor was isolated from a human donor in good health. Some clones in this sample may be carry-over from other donors' samples. CDR3 amino acids: CASAFVSSYEQYF.